The T cell receptor (beta chain) under discussion was sequenced for a study of blood T cell repertoires in COVID-19. Turning to the study itself: There were acute and convalescent COVID-19 samples, and they came from the United States, Italy and Spain. T cells, B-cell-depleted T cells, or PBMCs supplied cDNA or gDNA.

This CDR3 is 13 amino acids long. V was cut by 1 base and J by 4 bases, with 4 bases left in between. Germline V CDR1 and CDR2: SGHTA, FQGNSA. Authors' methods: Nucleated cell number was recorded as an estimate derived from reference gene primer amplification. TCRdb's copy holds only in-frame clones and misses some; the assay was immunoSEQ multiplex PCR. For V, J and clone size, that table is used; D and trimming come from the DNA. The top ten clones hold roughly 6% of a sample with more than 45,000 clones, about 89% of them seen once. Source material: peripheral blood. The TCR originated in a man in his 70s with active COVID-19. V gene TRBV7-2 combines with J gene TRBJ1-4, with D unclear. The CDR3 DNA follows: TGTGCCAGCAGCTTAGAACTTAATGAAAAACTGTTTTTT. Translating it yields CASSLELNEKLFF.